These T cell receptor beta chains were read from a single sample in a study of vaccination and CD4 T cells after COVID-19. In TCRdb, the PCR reads were re-called with MiXCR into one record per CDR3 protein. The sample includes tens of thousands of distinct CDR3 sequences, roughly 49% of them seen just once. These TCRs' antigens remain unknown. Sequenced material: CD4+ T cells from blood, cultured in vitro. Source of these receptors: a human donor who had recovered from COVID-19. Each CDR3 is given with its conserved first and last residue. Each record gives: clone size, D gene, V gene, J gene, CDR3 DNA, CDR3 protein. The D gene is left open where the match is weak. Only part of the rows carry a size: once, few, many, or a class if the clone is expanded.

>NA|NA|TRBV20-1|TRBJ1-2
TGCAGTGCGGGGGAAGACGGGTATGGCTACACCTTC
CSAGEDGYGYTF
>NA|NA|TRBV7-2|TRBJ1-2
TGTGCCAGCAGCTCCCCCAGGGAAACTAACTATGGCTACACCTTC
CASSSPRETNYGYTF
>NA|TRBD2|TRBV19|TRBJ2-4
TGTGCCAGTAGTATTCTAGCGGGGGGGACTAACATTCAGTACTTC
CASSILAGGTNIQYF
>once|NA|TRBV10-1|TRBJ2-1
TGCGCCACTCCGGGGCACTACAATGAGCAGTTCTTC
CATPGHYNEQFF
>NA|TRBD1|TRBV6-1|TRBJ1-1
TGTGCCAGCAGCTCATCAGGGGGCGCGGACACTGAAGCTTTCTTT
CASSSSGGADTEAFF
>NA|NA|TRBV18|TRBJ2-7
TGTGCCAGCTCAAGGAGACCCTACGAGCAGTACTTC
CASSRRPYEQYF
>few|NA|TRBV6-1|TRBJ2-4
TGTGCCAGCAGTCCCAACAGGGAACTAGCCAAAAACATTCAGTACTTC
CASSPNRELAKNIQYF
>NA|NA|TRBV6-4|TRBJ2-3
TGTGCCAGCAGTGACTTGGGGGGAGCAACAGATACGCAGTATTTT
CASSDLGGATDTQYF
>few|NA|TRBV6-4|TRBJ1-2
TGTGCCAGCAGTGATTCAGGCTATGGCTACACCTTC
CASSDSGYGYTF
>NA|NA|TRBV25-1|TRBJ1-2
TGTGCCAGCAGTGAACCCCACAGTTCCTCTAACTATGGCTACACCTTC
CASSEPHSSSNYGYTF
>NA|NA|TRBV5-4|TRBJ1-3
TGTGCCAGCAGCTCTTATACAGGGCCTCGAGGTGGAAACACCATATATTTT
CASSSYTGPRGGNTIYF
>few|NA|TRBV20-1|TRBJ1-5
TGCAGTGCTAGAGATAGGGGGACCCTCAATCAGCCCCAGCATTTT
CSARDRGTLNQPQHF
>few|NA|TRBV7-9|TRBJ1-2
TGTGCCAGCAGCCTCCGGGACCCCTCCGCCGACTATGGCTACACCTTC
CASSLRDPSADYGYTF
>NA|NA|TRBV7-3|TRBJ2-1
TGTGCCAGCAGCTTAACGAGGGGGGGTGAGCAGTTCTTC
CASSLTRGGEQFF
>NA|NA|TRBV12-3/TRBV12-4|TRBJ1-2
TGTGCCAGCGGATCCAGGGGACACTATGGCTACACCTTC
CASGSRGHYGYTF
>NA|NA|TRBV27|TRBJ2-7
TGTGCCAGCAGTTTATACGGAGATAACGAGCAGTACTTC
CASSLYGDNEQYF
>NA|NA|TRBV18|TRBJ2-5
TGTGCCAGCTCGCCGAGCGGGACAGCCTACCAAGAGACCCAGTACTTC
CASSPSGTAYQETQYF
>NA|TRBD2|TRBV6-2/TRBV6-3|TRBJ2-7
TGTGCCAGCAGCGGCGGACTAGCGGGAGTTCGCGAGCAGTACTTC
CASSGGLAGVREQYF
>few|NA|TRBV10-3|TRBJ1-5
TGTGCCATCAGTGAAGGGCAGGGTAGCAATCAGCCCCAGCATTTT
CAISEGQGSNQPQHF
>NA|NA|TRBV12-3/TRBV12-4|TRBJ2-5
TGTGCCAGCAGCTACAGGAGTCAAGAGACCCAGTACTTC
CASSYRSQETQYF
>few|TRBD2|TRBV20-1|TRBJ2-7
TGCAGTGCGACCGTGGGGACTAGCGGGGGCCTGGAGCAGTACTTC
CSATVGTSGGLEQYF
>NA|NA|TRBV12-3/TRBV12-4|TRBJ1-2
TGTGCCAGCAGTTTAAGACAGATAGGCTACACCTTC
CASSLRQIGYTF
>few|TRBD1|TRBV6-1|TRBJ1-2
TGTGCCAGCAGTGCGGACAGGGCTTCAACGGATTTC
CASSADRASTDF
>few|NA|TRBV10-3|TRBJ2-5
TGTGCCATCAGTGCACCATCCGGGACATCGACAGAAGAGACCCAGTACTTC
CAISAPSGTSTEETQYF
>NA|NA|TRBV7-9|TRBJ1-1
TGTGCCAGCAGCTCCCGGGACGCCTTGAACACTGAAGCTTTCTTT
CASSSRDALNTEAFF
>NA|TRBD1|TRBV6-5|TRBJ1-1
TGTGCCAGCAGTTCCCGGGACAGGGGGTTGGCTGAAGCTTTCTTT
CASSSRDRGLAEAFF
>NA|NA|TRBV5-4|TRBJ1-1
TGTGCCAGCAGCTCACAGAACAGGGTGAACACTGAAGCTTTCTTT
CASSSQNRVNTEAFF
>NA|TRBD1|TRBV27|TRBJ1-2
TGTGCCAGCAGTTCCGCGGACAGGGGGCGCGGCTACACCTTC
CASSSADRGRGYTF
>NA|TRBD2|TRBV19|TRBJ2-1
TGTGCCAGTAGTATTGGGCTAGCGGGAGGAAGGAATGAGCAGTTCTTC
CASSIGLAGGRNEQFF
>few|TRBD1|TRBV6-1|TRBJ1-5
TGTGCCAGCAGTCAGGGGGGGCGAACTCAGCCCCAGCATTTT
CASSQGGRTQPQHF
>NA|NA|TRBV21-1|TRBJ2-7
TGTGCCAGCAAGATTAGGACAGGGGGCAACGAGCAGTACTTC
CASKIRTGGNEQYF
>few|TRBD1|TRBV6-2/TRBV6-3|TRBJ1-2
TGTGCCAGCAGTTCCAGTCTCAGGGGGCGCTCCTATGGCTACACCTTC
CASSSSLRGRSYGYTF
>NA|TRBD1|TRBV28|TRBJ2-7
TGTGCCAGCAGTTTATCGGGGACAGGGGAAAACGAGCAGTACTTC
CASSLSGTGENEQYF
>NA|NA|TRBV6-1|TRBJ2-7
TGTGCCAGCAGAACAGGGTTTGGGGAGCAGTACTTC
CASRTGFGEQYF
>NA|NA|TRBV15|TRBJ2-3
TGTGCCACCAGCAGAGAAAATACGCAGTATTTT
CATSRENTQYF
>NA|NA|TRBV7-2|TRBJ1-5
TGTGCCAGCAGCTTAGAAGGGACATCAGCTCAGCCCCAGCATTTT
CASSLEGTSAQPQHF
>NA|TRBD1|TRBV19|TRBJ1-5
TGTGCCAGTAGTGCAGGGACAGGGGTAGGGCCCCAGCATTTT
CASSAGTGVGPQHF
>NA|TRBD2|TRBV5-6|TRBJ2-7
TGTGCCAGCACCCTGGGTAGCGGGGGGGCCCCGGGGACCTACGAGCAGTACTTC
CASTLGSGGAPGTYEQYF
>few|NA|TRBV7-2|TRBJ1-2
TGTGCCAGCAGCTTAGCGGGCTTGGCAGCCATCGGCTACACCTTC
CASSLAGLAAIGYTF
>NA|TRBD1|TRBV7-9|TRBJ1-2
TGTGCCACCGAGCCTCAGGGGGCGAGTCATGGCTACAACTTC
CATEPQGASHGYNF
>NA|TRBD2|TRBV15|TRBJ2-1
TGTGCCACCAGCAGAGATTCCGCTAGCGGATACAATGAGCAGTTCTTC
CATSRDSASGYNEQFF
>NA|TRBD1|TRBV7-9|TRBJ1-2
TGTGCCAGCAGCTTTGACAGGGCCAATGGCTACACCTTC
CASSFDRANGYTF
>NA|TRBD1|TRBV30|TRBJ2-1
TGTGCCTGGAGCACAGGGGAGTTTAGACAGTTCTTC
CAWSTGEFRQFF
>few|TRBD2|TRBV9|TRBJ2-5
TGTGCCAGCAGCGTAGGGGTTAGCGGGGGCCCGACGGGGGAGACCCAGTACTTC
CASSVGVSGGPTGETQYF
>NA|NA|TRBV15|TRBJ2-1
TGTGCCACCAGCAGAGGTCACTACAGGGAGGGCCGGTTCATCTTTGAGCAGTTCTTC
CATSRGHYREGRFIFEQFF
>few|TRBD2|TRBV20-1|TRBJ2-7
TGCAGAGCCCTAGCGGGGGGCGAGCAGTACTTC
CRALAGGEQYF
>NA|TRBD2|TRBV6-1|TRBJ2-5
TGTGCCAGCTGCCGAGGGAGGGGAAACCAAGAGACCCAGTACTTC
CASCRGRGNQETQYF
>NA|NA|TRBV2|TRBJ1-2
TGTGCCAGCAGAATTTATGGGGAGGGCGGCTACACCTTC
CASRIYGEGGYTF
>NA|TRBD1|TRBV6-1|TRBJ1-1
TGTGCCAGCAAAGGGACAGGGCGGAGAGCTTTCTTT
CASKGTGRRAFF
>NA|NA|TRBV6-5|TRBJ1-3
TGTGCCAGCAGTTACTCGGGTAGCTCTGGAAACACCATATATTTT
CASSYSGSSGNTIYF
>NA|NA|TRBV9|TRBJ2-3
TGTGCCAGCAGCACCCACAGGGTATCCGATACGCAGTATTTT
CASSTHRVSDTQYF
>NA|TRBD2|TRBV20-1|TRBJ2-7
TGCAGTGCTAGCGGACTAGCGGGAGTTTACGAGCAGTACTTC
CSASGLAGVYEQYF
>NA|NA|TRBV7-9|TRBJ2-3
TGTGCCAGCAGCTTATTCGAGGGCCCTAGCACAGATACGCAGTATTTT
CASSLFEGPSTDTQYF
>NA|TRBD1|TRBV19|TRBJ1-1
TGTGCCAGTAGGGGGGGACAGGCCCCGGGAACTGAAGCTTTCTTT
CASRGGQAPGTEAFF
>NA|TRBD1|TRBV11-3|TRBJ2-1
TGTGCCAGCAGCATTCGGGACAGGGGACCCTCATACAATGAGCAGTTCTTC
CASSIRDRGPSYNEQFF